The rows below give T cell receptor beta chains drawn from one sample of a study of CD8 T cells in ankylosing spondylitis. Using its own MiXCR run on the 5' RACE reads, TCRdb lists one record per CDR3 protein. This table has some 840,000 distinct CDR3 sequences, 12% appearing once. Sequenced: blood, either unsorted or a sorted T cell fraction (not recorded which). These receptors were collected from a male donor with ankylosing spondylitis. The CDR3 runs from the conserved cysteine through the conserved F or W. The order of the fields is V gene, J gene, CDR3 protein.

TRBV29-1	TRBJ2-5	CSVGLAGGTRYF
TRBV20-1	TRBJ2-1	CSARAPGGGFNEQFF
TRBV12-3/TRBV12-4	TRBJ2-1	CASSKRTGTYNEQFF
TRBV7-2	TRBJ1-1	CASSLHGGMNTEAFF
TRBV10-2	TRBJ2-7	CASSESGLAYEQYF
TRBV27	TRBJ2-6	CASSQPSHSGANVLTF
TRBV18	TRBJ2-7	CASSPGLPGQGTVQYF
TRBV7-8	TRBJ2-3	CASSLFAGQNYPSTDTQYF
TRBV6-1	TRBJ2-1	CASSRGAGDGSVNEQFF
TRBV6-6	TRBJ2-5	CASSYSGDRTQYF
TRBV20-1	TRBJ2-7	CSASSIGGYEQYF
TRBV7-8	TRBJ1-1	CASSVTSSGRNAEAFF
TRBV6-5	TRBJ2-3	CASSYYSGTGWDTQYF
TRBV18	TRBJ1-2	CASKPSANYGYTF
TRBV9	TRBJ2-5	CASSVGQNQETQYF
TRBV7-2	TRBJ2-5	CASSMGLASEPQYF
TRBV30	TRBJ2-7	CAWGFMGASYEQYF
TRBV5-6	TRBJ2-3	CASSLAPSGRGDTQYF
TRBV5-1	TRBJ1-1	CASSLRIARMNTEAFF
TRBV11-2	TRBJ2-1	CASSPSPGQGLYNEQFF
TRBV10-3	TRBJ2-1	CATNAGTQANEQFF
TRBV7-2	TRBJ1-1	CASSFGIGAGSLF
TRBV15	TRBJ2-5	CATSAYLRPEETQYF
TRBV6-2/TRBV6-3	TRBJ2-7	CASSRLDNQYGQYF
TRBV11-2	TRBJ2-5	CASSLDYRVKETQYF
TRBV7-2	TRBJ2-5	CASSPGVDQYF
TRBV2	TRBJ2-5	CASSPDRGTQYF